This T cell receptor beta chain was identified in a study of CD8+ T cells in alopecia areata. Looking at the study overall: Tofacitinib administration persisted for 6 to 18 months, succeeded by 6 months off drug. Study results and caveats: Normal skin contains resident alphabeta T cells, and these are also sequenced in scalp samples.

As the sequencing template, cDNA was produced by extracting RNA and reverse transcribing it. Assay: immunoSEQ multiplex PCR; the TCRdb copy retains only in-frame clones and omits some. The table lists roughly 200,000 clones, about 53% of them singletons, with about a tenth in the top ten. Noted treatment: oral pan-JAK inhibitor, 5-10 mg twice daily. The germline V gene encodes CDR1 LNHNV and CDR2 YYDKDF (reference sequence). The CDR3 is made up of 15 amino acids. With 2 bases removed from V and 0 bases from J, the gap between germline ends came to 11 bases. This clone turned up a few times. Its antigen is not known.

This specimen was CD8+ T cells sorted from blood, taken at week 24, from a patient treated with tofacitinib. The chain joins TRBV15 to TRBJ2-7; D is unresolved. The TCR comes from a human donor with alopecia areata. Here the CDR3 reads CATSRTAASSYEQYF. The CDR3 nucleotides are TGTGCCACCAGCAGAACTGCGGCGAGCTCCTACGAGCAGTACTTC.